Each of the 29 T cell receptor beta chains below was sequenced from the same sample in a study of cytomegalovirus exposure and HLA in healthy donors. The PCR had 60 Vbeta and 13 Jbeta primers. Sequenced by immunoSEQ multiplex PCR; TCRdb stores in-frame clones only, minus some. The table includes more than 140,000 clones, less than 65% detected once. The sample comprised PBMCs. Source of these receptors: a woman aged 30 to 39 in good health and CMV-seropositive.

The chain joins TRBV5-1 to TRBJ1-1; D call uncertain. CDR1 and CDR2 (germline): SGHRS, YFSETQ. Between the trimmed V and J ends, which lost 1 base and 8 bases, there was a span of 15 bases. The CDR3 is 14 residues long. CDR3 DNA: TGCGCCAGCAGCTTGAATTCCGGGGTGTCCGAAGCTTTCTTT. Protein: CASSLNSGVSEAFF.

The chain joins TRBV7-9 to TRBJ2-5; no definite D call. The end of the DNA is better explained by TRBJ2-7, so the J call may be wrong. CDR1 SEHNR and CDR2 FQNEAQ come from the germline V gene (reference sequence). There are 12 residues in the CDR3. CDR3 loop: CASSRSSYEQYF. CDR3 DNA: TGTGCCAGCAGCAGGAGCTCCTACGAGCAGTACTTC.

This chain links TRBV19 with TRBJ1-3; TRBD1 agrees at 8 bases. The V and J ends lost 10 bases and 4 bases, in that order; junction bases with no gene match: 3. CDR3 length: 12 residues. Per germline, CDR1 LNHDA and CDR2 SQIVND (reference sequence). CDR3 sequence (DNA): TGTGCCACCCGGACAGGGGGAAACACCATATATTTT. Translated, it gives CATRTGGNTIYF.

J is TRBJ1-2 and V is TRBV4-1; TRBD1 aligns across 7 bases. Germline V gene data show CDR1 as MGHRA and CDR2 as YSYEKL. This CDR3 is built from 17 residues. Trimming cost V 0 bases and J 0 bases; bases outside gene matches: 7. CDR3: CASSQESGGGTNYGYTF. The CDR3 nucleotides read TGCGCCAGCAGCCAAGAGTCAGGGGGAGGAACTAACTATGGCTACACCTTC.

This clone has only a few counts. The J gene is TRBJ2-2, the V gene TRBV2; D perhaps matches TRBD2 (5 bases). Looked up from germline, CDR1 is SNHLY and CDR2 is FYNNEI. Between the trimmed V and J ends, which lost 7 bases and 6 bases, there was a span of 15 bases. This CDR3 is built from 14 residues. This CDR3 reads CASNREPLSGELFF. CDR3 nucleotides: TGTGCCAGCAACCGGGAACCCCTTTCCGGGGAGCTGTTTTTT.

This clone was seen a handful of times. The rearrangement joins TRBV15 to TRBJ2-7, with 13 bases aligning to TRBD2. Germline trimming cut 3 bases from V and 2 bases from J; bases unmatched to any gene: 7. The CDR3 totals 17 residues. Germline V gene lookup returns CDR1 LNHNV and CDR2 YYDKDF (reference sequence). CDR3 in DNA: TGTGCCACCAGCAGTCCGAGGACTAGCGGGAGTCCCTACGAGCAGTACTTC. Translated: CATSSPRTSGSPYEQYF.

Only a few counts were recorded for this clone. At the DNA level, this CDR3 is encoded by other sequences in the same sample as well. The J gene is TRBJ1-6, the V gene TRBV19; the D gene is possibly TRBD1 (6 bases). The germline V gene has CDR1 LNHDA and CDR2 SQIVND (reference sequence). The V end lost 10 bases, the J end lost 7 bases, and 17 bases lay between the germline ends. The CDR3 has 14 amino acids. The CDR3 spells CATRTAPLNSPLHF. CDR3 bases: TGTGCCACAAGGACAGCTCCATTAAATTCACCCCTCCACTTT.

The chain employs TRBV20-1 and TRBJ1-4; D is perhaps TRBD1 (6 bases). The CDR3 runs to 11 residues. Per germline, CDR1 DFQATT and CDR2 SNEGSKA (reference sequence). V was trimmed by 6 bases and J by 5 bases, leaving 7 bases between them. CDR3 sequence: CSAQGNEKLFF. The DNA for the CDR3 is TGCAGTGCCCAGGGGAATGAAAAACTGTTTTTT.

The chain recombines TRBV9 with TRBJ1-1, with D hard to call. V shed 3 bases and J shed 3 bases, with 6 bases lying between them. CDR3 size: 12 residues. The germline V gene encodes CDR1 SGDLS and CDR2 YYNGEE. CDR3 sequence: CASSGHDTEAFF. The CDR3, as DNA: TGTGCCAGCAGCGGACACGACACTGAAGCTTTCTTT.

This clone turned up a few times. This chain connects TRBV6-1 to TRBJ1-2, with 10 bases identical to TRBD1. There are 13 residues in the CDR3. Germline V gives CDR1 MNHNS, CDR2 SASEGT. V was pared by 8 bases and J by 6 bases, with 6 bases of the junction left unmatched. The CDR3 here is CASSIGQGDGYTF. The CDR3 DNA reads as TGTGCCAGCTCGATCGGACAGGGGGATGGCTACACCTTC.

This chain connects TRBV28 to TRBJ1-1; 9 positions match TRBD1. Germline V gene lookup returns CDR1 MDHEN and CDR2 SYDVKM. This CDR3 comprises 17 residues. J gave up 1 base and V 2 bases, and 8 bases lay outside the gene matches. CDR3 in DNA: TGTGCCAGCAGTTTAGGGGGACAGGGCGCTGCGAACACTGAAGCTTTCTTT. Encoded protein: CASSLGGQGAANTEAFF.

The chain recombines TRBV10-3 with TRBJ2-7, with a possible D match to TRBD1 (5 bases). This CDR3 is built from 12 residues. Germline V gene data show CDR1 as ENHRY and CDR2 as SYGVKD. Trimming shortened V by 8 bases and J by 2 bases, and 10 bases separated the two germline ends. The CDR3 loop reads CAIQGMTYEQYF. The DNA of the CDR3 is TGTGCCATCCAGGGAATGACCTACGAGCAGTACTTC.

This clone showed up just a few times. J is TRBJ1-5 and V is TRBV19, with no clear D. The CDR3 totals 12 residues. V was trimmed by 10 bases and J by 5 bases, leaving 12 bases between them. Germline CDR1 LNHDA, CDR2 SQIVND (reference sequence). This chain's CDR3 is CATRRRDQPQHF. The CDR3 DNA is TGTGCCACTCGACGGAGGGATCAGCCCCAGCATTTT. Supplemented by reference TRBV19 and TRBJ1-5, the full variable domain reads DGGITQSPKYLFRKEGQNVTLSCEQNLNHDAMYWYRQDPGQGLRLIYYSQIVNDFQKGDIAEGYSVSREKKESFPLTVTSAQKNPTAFYLCATRRRDQPQHFGDGTRLSIL.

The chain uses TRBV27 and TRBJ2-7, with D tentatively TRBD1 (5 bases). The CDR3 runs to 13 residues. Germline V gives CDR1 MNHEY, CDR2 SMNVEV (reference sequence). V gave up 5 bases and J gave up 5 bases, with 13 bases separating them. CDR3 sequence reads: CASSIQGSHEQYF. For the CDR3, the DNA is TGTGCCAGCAGTATTCAGGGTTCCCACGAGCAGTACTTC.

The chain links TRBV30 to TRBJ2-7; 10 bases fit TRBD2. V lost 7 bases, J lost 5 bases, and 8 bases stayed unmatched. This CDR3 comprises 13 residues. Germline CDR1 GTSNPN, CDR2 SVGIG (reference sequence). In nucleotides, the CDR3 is TGTGCCTCCCATATAGCGGGGGGAGACGAGCAGTACTTC. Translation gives CASHIAGGDEQYF.

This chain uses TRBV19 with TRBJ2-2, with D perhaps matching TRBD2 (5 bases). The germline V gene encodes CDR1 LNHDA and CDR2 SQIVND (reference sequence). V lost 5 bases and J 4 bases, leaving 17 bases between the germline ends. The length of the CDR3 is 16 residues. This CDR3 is CASSAESRGGTGELFF. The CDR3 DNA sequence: TGTGCCAGTAGTGCCGAGTCCCGGGGTGGCACCGGGGAGCTGTTTTTT.

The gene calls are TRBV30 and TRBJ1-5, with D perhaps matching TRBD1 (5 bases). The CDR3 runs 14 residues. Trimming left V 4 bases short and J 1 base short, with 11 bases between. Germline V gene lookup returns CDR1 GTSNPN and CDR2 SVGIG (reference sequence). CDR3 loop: CAWNRGNSNQPQHF. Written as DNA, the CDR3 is TGTGCCTGGAATCGGGGGAACAGCAATCAGCCCCAGCATTTT.

The DNA for the CDR3 is TGTGCCAGCAGTTTGGGGACTTACGGTGAGCAGTTCTTC. Amino acid sequence: CASSLGTYGEQFF. The chain joins TRBV27 to TRBJ2-1; D is perhaps TRBD2 (6 bases). This CDR3 region has 13 residues. V lost 3 bases and J 9 bases, leaving 12 bases between the germline ends. The V gene's germline CDR1 is MNHEY and CDR2 SMNVEV (reference sequence).

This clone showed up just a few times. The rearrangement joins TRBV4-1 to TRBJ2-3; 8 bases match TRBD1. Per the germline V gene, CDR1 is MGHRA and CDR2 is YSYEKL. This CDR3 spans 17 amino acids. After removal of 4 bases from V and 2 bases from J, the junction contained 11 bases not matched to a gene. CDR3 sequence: CASSRGPAGQDTDTQYF. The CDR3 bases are TGCGCCAGCAGCCGAGGCCCCGCGGGACAGGACACAGATACGCAGTATTTT.

The CDR3 sequence: CASSRDTNYGYTF. As DNA, the CDR3 is TGTGCCAGCAGCCGGGACACGAACTATGGCTACACCTTC. The chain recombines TRBV6-1 with TRBJ1-2; perhaps TRBD1 as D (6 bases). This CDR3 has 13 amino acids. V lost 6 bases and J lost 2, with 10 bases in between. Germline V lookup: CDR1 MNHNS, CDR2 SASEGT.

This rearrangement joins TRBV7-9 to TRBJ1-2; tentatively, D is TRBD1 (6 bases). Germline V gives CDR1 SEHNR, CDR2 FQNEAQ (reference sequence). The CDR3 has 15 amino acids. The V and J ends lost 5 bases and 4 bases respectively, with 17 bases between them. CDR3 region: CASSEGGGGSYGYTF. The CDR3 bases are TGTGCCAGCAGCGAAGGCGGGGGCGGTAGCTATGGCTACACCTTC.

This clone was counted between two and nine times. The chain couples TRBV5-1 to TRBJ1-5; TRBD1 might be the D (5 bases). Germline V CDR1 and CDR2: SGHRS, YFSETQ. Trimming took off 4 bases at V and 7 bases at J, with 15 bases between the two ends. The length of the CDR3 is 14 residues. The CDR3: CASSPNRPGQPQHF. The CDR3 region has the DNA TGCGCCAGCAGCCCTAACAGGCCTGGACAGCCCCAGCATTTT.

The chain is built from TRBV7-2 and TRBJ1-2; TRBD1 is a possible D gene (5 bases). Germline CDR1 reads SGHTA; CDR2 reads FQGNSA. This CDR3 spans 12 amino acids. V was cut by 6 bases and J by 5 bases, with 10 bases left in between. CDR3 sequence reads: CASSWDFYGYTF. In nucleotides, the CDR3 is TGTGCCAGCAGTTGGGACTTTTATGGCTACACCTTC.

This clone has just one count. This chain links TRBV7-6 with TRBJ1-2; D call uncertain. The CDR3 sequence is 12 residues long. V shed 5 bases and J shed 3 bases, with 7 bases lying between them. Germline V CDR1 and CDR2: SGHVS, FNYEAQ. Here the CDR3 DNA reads TGTGCCAGCAGCCCCGGGGACTATGGCTACACCTTC. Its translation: CASSPGDYGYTF. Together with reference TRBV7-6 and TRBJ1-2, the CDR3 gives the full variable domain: GAGVSQSPRYKVTKRGQDVALRCDPISGHVSLYWYRQALGQGPEFLTYFNYEAQQDKSGLPNDRFSAERPEGSISTLTIQRTEQRDSAMYRCASSPGDYGYTFGSGTRLTVV.

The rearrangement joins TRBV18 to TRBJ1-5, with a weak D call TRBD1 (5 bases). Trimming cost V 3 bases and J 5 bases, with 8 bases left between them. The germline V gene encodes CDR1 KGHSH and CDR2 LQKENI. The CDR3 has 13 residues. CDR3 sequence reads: CASSPWGDQPQHF. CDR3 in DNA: TGTGCCAGCTCACCTTGGGGGGATCAGCCCCAGCATTTT.

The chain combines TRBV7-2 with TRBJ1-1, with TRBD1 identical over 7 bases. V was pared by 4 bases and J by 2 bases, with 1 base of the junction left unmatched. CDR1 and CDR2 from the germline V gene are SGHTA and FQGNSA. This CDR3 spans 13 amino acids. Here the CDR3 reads CASSYRGNTEAFF. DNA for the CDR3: TGTGCCAGCAGCTACAGGGGAAACACTGAAGCTTTCTTT.

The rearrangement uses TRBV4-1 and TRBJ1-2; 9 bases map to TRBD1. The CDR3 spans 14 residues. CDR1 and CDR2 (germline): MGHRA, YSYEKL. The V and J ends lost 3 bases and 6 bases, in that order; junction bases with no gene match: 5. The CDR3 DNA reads TGCGCCAGCAGCCACCCGGACAGGGGAAATGGCTACACCTTC. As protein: CASSHPDRGNGYTF.

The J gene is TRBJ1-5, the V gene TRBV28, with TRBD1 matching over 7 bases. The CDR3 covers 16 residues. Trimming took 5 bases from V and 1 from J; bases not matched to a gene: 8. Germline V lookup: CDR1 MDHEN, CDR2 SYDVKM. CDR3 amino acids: CASSPRGRGSNQPQHF. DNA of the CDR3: TGTGCCAGCAGTCCTAGGGGCAGGGGGAGCAATCAGCCCCAGCATTTT.

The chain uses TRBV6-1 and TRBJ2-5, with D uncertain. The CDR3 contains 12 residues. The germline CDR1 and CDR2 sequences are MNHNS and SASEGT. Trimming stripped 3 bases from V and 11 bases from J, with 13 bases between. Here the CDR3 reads CASSDSRRAQYF. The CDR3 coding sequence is TGTGCCAGCAGTGACTCGCGGCGTGCGCAGTACTTC.